These 16 T cell receptor beta chains were all obtained from the same sample, sequenced in a study of OX40 agonist ivuxolimab in advanced cancers. Assay used: immunoSEQ multiplex PCR; TCRdb lists only in-frame clones, some missing. The table lists approximately 24,000 clones, approximately 85% of them singletons. This specimen consisted of CD4+ or CD8+ T cells sorted from blood, obtained in a trial of the OX40 agonist ivuxolimab. The receptors were gathered from an adult with an advanced solid tumor such as melanoma, head and neck, liver or kidney cancer.

The chain employs TRBV5-6 and TRBJ2-1; D remains ambiguous. The ends were cut back, 7 bases at V and 6 bases at J, with 11 bases in the middle. This CDR3 contains 12 residues. Germline CDR1 is SGHDT and CDR2 is YYEEEE. CDR3 sequence: CASAWLRNEQFF. The CDR3, as DNA: TGTGCCAGCGCCTGGTTGCGCAATGAGCAGTTCTTC.

This chain uses TRBV19 with TRBJ2-7, with D possibly matching TRBD2 (6 bases). This CDR3 is built from 13 residues. CDR1 LNHDA and CDR2 SQIVND come from the germline V gene (reference sequence). V lost 4 bases, J lost 7 bases, and 14 bases lay in between. CDR3 sequence reads: CASSTDGREEQYF. The CDR3 bases are TGTGCCAGTAGTACAGATGGCCGGGAGGAGCAGTACTTC.

V usage is TRBV29-1 and J usage is TRBJ2-3, with 13 bases aligning to TRBD2. With 6 bases clipped from V and 12 bases from J, the junction kept 6 bases outside the gene matches. From germline, CDR1 is SQVTM and CDR2 ANQGSEA. This CDR3 has 12 amino acids. CDR3 DNA: TGCAGCGTCGGACTAGCGGGAGTGTTACAGTATTTT. Translation gives CSVGLAGVLQYF.

J is TRBJ2-2 and V is TRBV7-9, with D unclear. The germline CDR1 and CDR2 sequences are SEHNR and FQNEAQ (reference sequence). The CDR3 has 17 residues. V was trimmed by 5 bases and J by 0 bases, leaving 16 bases between them. The CDR3 is CASSLLLQFANTGELFF. DNA of the CDR3: TGTGCCAGCAGCCTATTACTACAGTTCGCGAACACCGGGGAGCTGTTTTTT.

The rearrangement links TRBV2 to TRBJ2-1; no clear D gene. There are 19 residues in the CDR3. Trimming stripped 0 bases from V and 0 bases from J, with 18 bases between. Germline CDR1 reads SNHLY; CDR2 reads FYNNEI. CDR3 sequence reads: CASSEADFLSDSSYNEQFF. The CDR3 DNA reads TGTGCCAGCAGTGAAGCTGATTTTTTGTCAGATTCCTCCTACAATGAGCAGTTCTTC.

V usage is TRBV9 and J usage is TRBJ2-3, with 11 bases that match TRBD2. J lost 3 bases, V lost 1 base, and 4 bases had no gene match. Looked up from germline, CDR1 is SGDLS and CDR2 is YYNGEE. The CDR3 is 16 residues long. This CDR3 reads CASSVWSSGGTDTQYF. The CDR3 DNA is TGTGCCAGCAGCGTATGGTCTAGCGGGGGGACAGATACGCAGTATTTT.

The chain joins TRBV5-5 to TRBJ2-5; D not certain. This CDR3 spans 12 amino acids. Germline lookup yields CDR1 SGHKS and CDR2 YYEKEE (reference sequence). The V gene lost 4 bases and the J gene lost 1 base, with 5 bases spanning the gap. In nucleotides, the CDR3 is TGTGCCAGCAGCAGCTTCCAAGAGACCCAGTACTTC. Residues: CASSSFQETQYF.

The genes are TRBV5-1 and TRBJ1-1, with D unclear. Trimming left V 0 bases short and J 2 bases short, with 2 bases between. The CDR3 loop spans 12 amino acids. From germline, CDR1 is SGHRS and CDR2 YFSETQ. The CDR3 DNA reads as TGCGCCAGCAGCTTGGCCAACACTGAAGCTTTCTTT. This translates into CASSLANTEAFF.

V usage is TRBV29-1 and J usage is TRBJ2-2; unclear D gene. Germline V CDR1 and CDR2: SQVTM, ANQGSEA. V was cut by 6 bases and J by 3 bases, with 8 bases left in between. This CDR3 is built from 12 residues. The CDR3 region is CSVAPDTGELFF. The CDR3 region has the DNA TGCAGCGTGGCGCCCGACACCGGGGAGCTGTTTTTT.

The V and J genes are TRBV29-1 and TRBJ2-7; either TRBD1 or TRBD2 may supply D (5 bases each). Germline assignment: CDR1 SQVTM and CDR2 ANQGSEA. The CDR3 extends over 12 amino acids. V lost 4 bases and J 6 bases, leaving 13 bases between the germline ends. The CDR3, as DNA: TGCAGCGTTGTAAGGGAGAGGGGCGAGCAGTACTTC. Encoded protein: CSVVRERGEQYF.

This chain uses TRBV4-1 with TRBJ2-7, with D unclear. This CDR3 comprises 14 residues. The V end lost 0 bases, the J end lost 3 bases, and 9 bases lay between the germline ends. In germline, CDR1 is MGHRA, CDR2 YSYEKL. CDR3 nucleotides: TGCGCCAGCAGCCAAGAAGCTTTGATCTACGAGCAGTACTTC. This gives the protein CASSQEALIYEQYF.

The V and J genes are TRBV6-5 and TRBJ2-1; 12 bases line up with TRBD2. J gave up 4 bases and V 4 bases, and 5 bases lay outside the gene matches. Germline CDR1 MNHEY, CDR2 SVGAGI. CDR3 size: 16 residues. The CDR3: CASSSGTSGYYNEQFF. The CDR3 DNA follows: TGTGCCAGCAGTTCCGGGACTAGCGGGTATTACAATGAGCAGTTCTTC.

V and J are TRBV27 and TRBJ2-7, with TRBD2 identical over 11 bases. CDR3 size: 15 residues. After removal of 6 bases from V and 3 bases from J, the junction contained 7 bases not matched to a gene. Germline V CDR1 and CDR2: MNHEY, SMNVEV (reference sequence). CDR3 nucleotide sequence: TGTGCCAGCAGCCCCGGGACTAGCGGAGTCTACGAGCAGTACTTC. Its translation: CASSPGTSGVYEQYF.

V usage is TRBV6-1 and J usage is TRBJ2-2; D remains unclear. V shed 7 bases and J shed 1 base, with 10 bases lying between them. Germline loops: CDR1 MNHNS, CDR2 SASEGT. The CDR3 has 14 residues. The CDR3 DNA is TGTGCCAGCACGGGCGACGAGAACACCGGGGAGCTGTTTTTT. It specifies CASTGDENTGELFF.

By proportion, this clone is large. The V and J genes are TRBV27 and TRBJ1-5; D is unresolved. Trimming removed 0 bases at V and 2 bases at J, with 8 bases between. Looked up from germline, CDR1 is MNHEY and CDR2 is SMNVEV (reference sequence). The CDR3 sequence is 15 residues long. The CDR3 protein is CASSLSMNGNQPQHF. DNA for the CDR3: TGTGCCAGCAGTTTATCAATGAATGGCAATCAGCCCCAGCATTTT.

This clone is labeled as medium-sized. The rearrangement uses TRBV7-8 and TRBJ2-3; 7 nucleotides match TRBD2. The ends lost 5 bases at V and 5 bases at J; junction bases unmatched: 16. Germline V gene lookup returns CDR1 SGHVS and CDR2 FQNEAQ. CDR3 length equals 17 residues. CDR3 protein: CASSPTTSLRWGDTQYF. CDR3 nucleotide sequence: TGTGCCAGCAGCCCGACGACTAGCCTAAGGTGGGGAGATACGCAGTATTTT. Variable domain in full (rest from reference TRBV7-8 and TRBJ2-3): GAGVSQSPRYKVAKRGQDVALRCDPISGHVSLFWYQQALGQGPEFLTYFQNEAQLDKSGLPSDRFFAERPEGSVSTLKIQRTQQEDSAVYLCASSPTTSLRWGDTQYFGPGTRLTVL.